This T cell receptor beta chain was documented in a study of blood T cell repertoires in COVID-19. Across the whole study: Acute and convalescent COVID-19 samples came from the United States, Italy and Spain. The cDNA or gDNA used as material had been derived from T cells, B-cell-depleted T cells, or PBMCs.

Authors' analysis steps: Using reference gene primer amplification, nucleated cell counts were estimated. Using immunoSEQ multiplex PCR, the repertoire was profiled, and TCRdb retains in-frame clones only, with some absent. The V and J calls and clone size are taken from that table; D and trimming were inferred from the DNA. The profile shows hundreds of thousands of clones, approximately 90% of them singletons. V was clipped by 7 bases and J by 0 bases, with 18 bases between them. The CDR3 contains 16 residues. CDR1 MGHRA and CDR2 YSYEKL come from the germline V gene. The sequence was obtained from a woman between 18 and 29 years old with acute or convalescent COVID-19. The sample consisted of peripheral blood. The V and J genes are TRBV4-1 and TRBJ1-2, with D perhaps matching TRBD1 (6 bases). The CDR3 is CASKGGGALTNYGYTF. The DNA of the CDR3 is TGCGCCAGCAAAGGTGGGGGGGCCCTGACTAACTATGGCTACACCTTC.